These 25 T cell receptor beta chains originate from one sample sequenced in a study of cytomegalovirus exposure and HLA in healthy donors. The PCR contained 60 Vbeta and 13 Jbeta primers. The table came from immunoSEQ multiplex PCR; TCRdb's copy has only in-frame clones and leaves some out. The table shows some 190,000 clones, with approximately 70% occurring only once. What was sequenced was PBMCs. The source of these receptors is a woman in her thirties in good health and CMV-seropositive.

The chain combines TRBV11-2 with TRBJ1-1, with 10 bases aligning to TRBD1. CDR1 and CDR2 from the germline V gene are SGHAT and FQNNGV. Trimming cost V 4 bases and J 5 bases; bases outside gene matches: 4. This CDR3 is 14 amino acids long. The CDR3 loop is CASSSGDRGTEAFF. The CDR3, as DNA: TGTGCCAGCAGCTCCGGGGACAGGGGTACTGAAGCTTTCTTT.

The chain uses TRBV10-3 and TRBJ1-5, with a tentative D call TRBD1 (5 bases). The CDR3 covers 13 residues. V was shortened by 6 bases and J by 5 bases, with 11 bases between the two germline ends. Per the germline V gene, CDR1 is ENHRY and CDR2 is SYGVKD. This CDR3 is CAIRKIQDQPQHF. The CDR3 DNA sequence: TGTGCCATCAGGAAGATACAGGATCAGCCCCAGCATTTT.

On this clone: The sample holds other DNA sequences that translate to the same CDR3. V is TRBV4-2 and J is TRBJ2-5, with 7 bases lining up with TRBD2. Per the germline V gene, CDR1 is LGHNA and CDR2 is YNFKEQ. The CDR3 has 15 residues. V trimming: 1 base; J trimming: 4 bases; junction bases outside the gene matches: 6. CDR3: CASSQVAGAAETQYF. The CDR3 DNA reads as TGTGCCAGCAGCCAAGTAGCGGGTGCGGCAGAGACCCAGTACTTC.

This clone was seen only a few times. The chain combines TRBV27 with TRBJ1-1, with a tentative D call TRBD1 (5 bases). The V and J ends lost 6 bases and 3 bases respectively, with 14 bases between them. CDR3 length: 14 amino acids. Germline V gene data show CDR1 as MNHEY and CDR2 as SMNVEV (reference sequence). The chain's CDR3 is CASSREGLYTEAFF. The CDR3 DNA reads as TGTGCCAGCAGCAGGGAGGGGCTTTACACTGAAGCTTTCTTT.

J is TRBJ2-7 and V is TRBV4-1; D is ambiguous. This CDR3 is built from 13 residues. Trimming pared 4 bases from V and 4 bases from J, leaving 11 bases between. Germline V gives CDR1 MGHRA, CDR2 YSYEKL. CDR3 coding DNA: TGCGCCAGCAGCCTGGTACAGAGTTACGAGCAGTACTTC. Amino acids: CASSLVQSYEQYF.

This chain uses TRBV4-1 with TRBJ2-1; 11 bases are a match to TRBD2. The CDR3 is made up of 18 amino acids. Germline assignment: CDR1 MGHRA and CDR2 YSYEKL. V lost 2 bases and J lost 0; bases outside the gene matches: 6. In DNA form, the CDR3 reads TGCGCCAGCAGCCAATCCGGGACTAGCGGATACTCCTACAATGAGCAGTTCTTC. Amino acid sequence: CASSQSGTSGYSYNEQFF.

This clone was found once. Here the CDR3 reads CASRVGLAGVTDTQYF. The CDR3 region has the DNA TGTGCCAGCAGGGTAGGACTAGCGGGGGTCACAGATACGCAGTATTTT. The rearrangement links TRBV2 to TRBJ2-3; the match to TRBD2 covers 13 bases. Germline assignment: CDR1 SNHLY and CDR2 FYNNEI. The CDR3 loop spans 16 amino acids. Unmatched junction bases numbered 5, after V lost 6 bases and J lost 2 bases.

The chain has TRBV2 and TRBJ2-1, with 11 bases fitting TRBD2. CDR3 length equals 14 residues. CDR1 and CDR2 from the germline V gene are SNHLY and FYNNEI. With V trimmed by 6 bases and J by 6 bases, 4 bases remained unmatched. The CDR3, as DNA: TGTGCCAGCAGAATCCTAGCGGGAGGCAATGAGCAGTTCTTC. This gives the protein CASRILAGGNEQFF.

The gene calls are TRBV11-3 and TRBJ2-7; TRBD2 might be the D (5 bases). Trimming removed 6 bases at V and 5 bases at J, with 20 bases between. Per the germline V gene, CDR1 is SGHNT and CDR2 is YENEEA. The length of the CDR3 is 15 residues. The CDR3 bases are TGTGCCAGCAGACCCCAGAGGGTGGCATCCCACGAGCAGTACTTC. Residues: CASRPQRVASHEQYF.

This chain connects TRBV6-5 to TRBJ2-1; TRBD2 matches 11 bases. The CDR3 is 15 amino acids. The germline V gene encodes CDR1 MNHEY and CDR2 SVGAGI. V trimming: 7 bases; J trimming: 4 bases; junction bases outside the gene matches: 6. CDR3 nucleotides: TGTGCCAGCAAGCAGGGACTAGCGGAGTACAATGAGCAGTTCTTC. This codes for CASKQGLAEYNEQFF.

The chain employs TRBV19 and TRBJ2-1; 7 bases align to TRBD1. V lost 5 bases to trimming and J lost 4 bases; unmatched junction nucleotides: 11. The length of the CDR3 is 16 residues. Germline V lookup: CDR1 LNHDA, CDR2 SQIVND (reference sequence). CDR3 bases: TGTGCCAGTAGTTTAGGGGGACAGCCCCTTTACAATGAGCAGTTCTTC. Translating gives CASSLGGQPLYNEQFF.

DNA for the CDR3: TGCGCCAGCAGCCAAGATCGGTCCCACTCGGGTTTCTTT. Translation: CASSQDRSHSGFF. The chain links TRBV4-1 to TRBJ1-1; no clear D. This CDR3 has 13 amino acids. Germline CDR1 reads MGHRA; CDR2 reads YSYEKL. The ends were cut back, 0 bases at V and 13 bases at J, with 15 bases in the middle.

The V call is TRBV27, the J call TRBJ2-1; tentative D call: TRBD2 (5 bases). This CDR3 region has 12 residues. Germline CDR1 MNHEY, CDR2 SMNVEV (reference sequence). V dropped 3 bases and J dropped 9 bases, with 9 bases sitting between them. The CDR3 reads CASSFFGGEQFF. In DNA, the CDR3 is TGTGCCAGCAGTTTCTTTGGAGGTGAGCAGTTCTTC.

This chain links TRBV27 with TRBJ1-1; 11 bases match TRBD1. Germline CDR1 and CDR2: MNHEY and SMNVEV (reference sequence). Trimming cost V 4 bases and J 5 bases; bases outside gene matches: 6. This CDR3 has 15 amino acids. CDR3 region: CASSSYGTGGTEAFF. CDR3 nucleotide sequence: TGTGCCAGCAGTTCATACGGGACAGGGGGGACTGAAGCTTTCTTT.

The chain employs TRBV10-2 and TRBJ2-7; tentatively, D is TRBD1 (6 bases). Germline loops: CDR1 WSHSY, CDR2 SAAADI. The CDR3 extends over 13 amino acids. V was pared by 7 bases and J by 2 bases, with 12 bases between. Written as DNA, the CDR3 is TGCGCCAGCAATTCCAGGGGCGCCTACGAGCAGTACTTC. Protein sequence: CASNSRGAYEQYF.

This clone was observed a single time. This rearrangement joins TRBV19 to TRBJ1-1; 8 bases align to TRBD1. Germline CDR1 reads LNHDA; CDR2 reads SQIVND (reference sequence). V trimming: 7 bases; J trimming: 1 base; junction bases outside the gene matches: 5. This CDR3 region has 14 residues. The CDR3 coding sequence is TGTGCCAGTACCCTACAGGGGGGGAACACTGAAGCTTTCTTT. Translated: CASTLQGGNTEAFF.

This rearrangement joins TRBV28 to TRBJ1-2, with 10 bases identical to TRBD1. Germline CDR1 reads MDHEN; CDR2 reads SYDVKM. This CDR3 contains 16 residues. Germline trimming cut 4 bases from V and 8 bases from J; bases unmatched to any gene: 13. CDR3 coding DNA: TGTGCCAGCAGTTCCACCCGCTCGGGACAGGGGCAGGGCTACACCTTC. The encoded protein is CASSSTRSGQGQGYTF.

As to this clone: Germline is not matched at one junction end, which may reflect a read error. The chain recombines TRBV7-9 with TRBJ1-5; D might be TRBD1 (6 bases). Germline V gene sequence: CDR1 SEHNR, CDR2 FQNEAQ (reference sequence). The CDR3 contains 16 residues. CDR3 region: CSSSERGTESNQPQHF. The DNA of the CDR3 is TGTTCCAGCAGCGAGAGGGGGACGGAGAGCAATCAGCCCCAGCATTTT.

The chain links TRBV27 to TRBJ1-5, with D possibly matching TRBD1 (5 bases). The CDR3 is 15 amino acids. Trimming stripped 5 bases from V and 0 bases from J, with 11 bases between. The germline V gene has CDR1 MNHEY and CDR2 SMNVEV (reference sequence). The CDR3 DNA reads TGTGCCAGCAGTCCCCGGGGGATTAGCAATCAGCCCCAGCATTTT. This sequence encodes CASSPRGISNQPQHF.

The chain has TRBV19 and TRBJ2-1, with 7 bases identical to TRBD2. The trim removed 5 bases at V and 8 bases at J, leaving 18 bases unmatched. Germline CDR1 is LNHDA and CDR2 is SQIVND (reference sequence). There are 17 residues in the CDR3. CDR3 in amino acids: CASSGDGWGGLGYEQFF. The CDR3 nucleotides read TGTGCCAGTAGTGGGGATGGGTGGGGGGGTTTAGGTTATGAGCAGTTCTTC.

The rearrangement links TRBV4-1 to TRBJ1-1, with a possible D match to TRBD1 (6 bases). Trimming took 1 base from V and 1 from J, leaving 13 bases between them. Germline CDR1 reads MGHRA; CDR2 reads YSYEKL. The CDR3 runs 16 residues. The CDR3 DNA follows: TGCGCCAGCAGCCAAGGGAGGGGGGGAGGGAACACTGAAGCTTTCTTT. It is translated as CASSQGRGGGNTEAFF.

This clone was seen only a few times. This chain connects TRBV5-1 to TRBJ1-4; 9 bases are shared with TRBD1. Germline loops: CDR1 SGHRS, CDR2 YFSETQ. The CDR3 contains 18 residues. The junction had 14 bases not matched to a gene; V was cut back by 2 bases and J by 6 bases. The CDR3 reads CASSFQDRGLNRHEKLFF. The CDR3 coding sequence is TGCGCCAGCAGCTTCCAGGACAGGGGTTTAAATCGACATGAAAAACTGTTTTTT.

The V gene is TRBV28, the J gene TRBJ2-1; 7 positions agree with TRBD1. CDR3 length equals 16 residues. V was clipped by 6 bases and J by 3 bases; unmatched bases: 11. Germline CDR1 and CDR2: MDHEN and SYDVKM. The CDR3 bases are TGTGCCAGCAGGACCTTACGACAGGGTGTCTACAATGAGCAGTTCTTC. Translation gives CASRTLRQGVYNEQFF.

The J gene is TRBJ2-1, the V gene TRBV11-2; D gene unclear. The ends were cut back, 5 bases at V and 6 bases at J, with 8 bases in the middle. The CDR3 has 12 amino acids. The germline V gene encodes CDR1 SGHAT and CDR2 FQNNGV. The CDR3 sequence: CASSESVNEQFF. The CDR3 DNA follows: TGTGCCAGCAGCGAGAGCGTCAATGAGCAGTTCTTC.

V gene TRBV7-9 combines with J gene TRBJ2-2; unclear D gene. The V end lost 1 base, the J end lost 4 bases, and 4 bases lay between the germline ends. The CDR3 consists of 13 residues. CDR1 is SEHNR, CDR2 FQNEAQ, per germline (reference sequence). The CDR3, as DNA: TGTGCCAGCAGCTTAGACGGCACCGGGGAGCTGTTTTTT. Translated: CASSLDGTGELFF. The full variable domain, with the rest looked up from reference TRBV7-9 and TRBJ2-2, is DTGVSQNPRHKITKRGQNVTFRCDPISEHNRLYWYRQTLGQGPEFLTYFQNEAQLEKSRLLSDRFSAERPKGSFSTLEIQRTEQGDSAMYLCASSLDGTGELFFGEGSRLTVL.